Below, 20 T cell receptor beta chains from the same sample are listed, as sequenced in a study of radiation and T cells in renal cell carcinoma (TCRdb year 2020). Library construction relied on the immunoSEQ multiplex PCR assay. The source is immuneACCESS, and TCRdb retained only in-frame sequences with V and J called. Part of the clones is not carried over; for the studies checked, unresolved V genes explain less than half of this, and the remainder is unexplained. The sample table records around 81,000 clones; approximately 80% of these occur just once. The top ten clones comprise more than 9% of the sample. The sample's time point label, in plain terms: blood 4 weeks post-SBRT, at nephrectomy. Interpreted using the paper, the treatment or condition label stands for: 15 Gy SBRT to primary tumor, nephrectomy 4 weeks later. The material was blood, obtained from a patient whose treatment included radiotherapy and nephrectomy. The receptors come from a man aged 45 to 65 with renal cell carcinoma.

The V gene is TRBV6-5, the J gene TRBJ2-7; weak D call: TRBD1 (6 bases). Trimming pared 2 bases from V and 0 bases from J, leaving 11 bases between. In germline, CDR1 is MNHEY, CDR2 SVGAGI. The CDR3 covers 15 residues. DNA of the CDR3: TGTGCCAGCAGTTACGGGCGGACAGACTCCTACGAGCAGTACTTC. Amino acids: CASSYGRTDSYEQYF.

The J gene is TRBJ1-5, the V gene TRBV7-2; perhaps TRBD1 as D (5 bases). The CDR3 consists of 16 residues. Looked up from germline, CDR1 is SGHTA and CDR2 is FQGNSA. V was clipped by 5 bases and J by 1 base, with 15 bases between them. CDR3 region: CASSPWGGGSNQPQHF. The CDR3, as DNA: TGTGCCAGCAGCCCTTGGGGGGGAGGGAGCAATCAGCCCCAGCATTTT.

This chain uses TRBV30 with TRBJ1-5; 8 nucleotides align to TRBD1. The length of the CDR3 is 12 residues. V gave up 6 bases and J gave up 5 bases; unmatched junction bases: 3. Per the germline V gene, CDR1 is GTSNPN and CDR2 is SVGIG (reference sequence). The CDR3 DNA follows: TGTGCCTGCGACAGGGGCGATCAGCCCCAGCATTTT. It translates to CACDRGDQPQHF. Complete variable domain (other parts from reference TRBV30 and TRBJ1-5): SQTIHQWPATLVQPVGSPLSLECTVEGTSNPNLYWYRQAAGRGLQLLFYSVGIGQISSEVPQNLSASRPQDRQFILSSKKLLLSDSGFYLCACDRGDQPQHFGDGTRLSIL.

The chain uses TRBV30 and TRBJ2-6; 8 bases align to TRBD2. V gave up 2 bases and J gave up 4 bases; unmatched junction bases: 7. This CDR3 region has 16 residues. The V gene's germline CDR1 is GTSNPN and CDR2 SVGIG (reference sequence). The CDR3 protein is CAWSLSGGAGANVLTF. The CDR3 DNA reads TGTGCCTGGAGTCTGAGCGGGGGAGCCGGGGCCAACGTCCTGACTTTC.

This clone showed up just a few times. The chain joins TRBV11-1 to TRBJ2-5; 9 nucleotides agree with TRBD1. CDR1 and CDR2 from the germline V gene are SGHAT and FQDESV (reference sequence). The trim removed 0 bases at V and 5 bases at J, leaving 7 bases unmatched. This CDR3 has 16 amino acids. The CDR3 DNA sequence: TGTGCCAGCAGCTTAGCCGACAGGGGGTTGGGTGAGACCCAGTACTTC. Its protein is CASSLADRGLGETQYF.

The genes are TRBV29-1 and TRBJ2-5; D is ambiguous. V was pared by 4 bases and J by 2 bases, with 5 bases between. In germline, CDR1 is SQVTM, CDR2 ANQGSEA. The CDR3 totals 11 residues. The CDR3 nucleotides read TGCAGCGTTGTTGCGCAAGAGACCCAGTACTTC. It translates to CSVVAQETQYF.

The J gene is TRBJ1-4, the V gene TRBV6-5; D not resolved. The CDR3 extends over 15 amino acids. Germline CDR1 is MNHEY and CDR2 is SVGAGI. V was cut by 6 bases and J by 5 bases, with 16 bases left in between. CDR3 loop: CASSPMWTENEKLFF. The CDR3 nucleotides are TGTGCCAGCAGCCCAATGTGGACGGAAAATGAAAAACTGTTTTTT.

This chain connects TRBV10-3 to TRBJ1-6, with 9 bases fitting TRBD1. J gave up 6 bases and V 4 bases, and 4 bases lay outside the gene matches. The CDR3 sequence is 15 residues long. Germline V lookup: CDR1 ENHRY, CDR2 SYGVKD. In DNA form, the CDR3 reads TGTGCCATCAGTGGATGGGACAGGGCTAATTCACCCCTCCACTTT. Translation gives CAISGWDRANSPLHF.

The V gene is TRBV4-1, the J gene TRBJ2-3, with no clear D. V was clipped by 0 bases and J by 0 bases, with 10 bases between them. The CDR3 spans 16 residues. Germline V gene data show CDR1 as MGHRA and CDR2 as YSYEKL. The CDR3, as DNA: TGCGCCAGCAGCCAAGATGCTTTCGGGAGCACAGATACGCAGTATTTT. Protein: CASSQDAFGSTDTQYF.

The chain employs TRBV18 and TRBJ1-1, with unresolved D. The CDR3 contains 14 residues. Trimming stripped 1 base from V and 0 bases from J, with 6 bases between. CDR1 and CDR2 (germline): KGHSH, LQKENI. The CDR3 protein is CASSPRDLNTEAFF. The CDR3 bases are TGTGCCAGCTCACCACGGGATTTGAACACTGAAGCTTTCTTT.

The chain joins TRBV10-3 to TRBJ1-5, with D unclear. Per the germline V gene, CDR1 is ENHRY and CDR2 is SYGVKD. The CDR3 has 14 residues. The germline V and J ends were trimmed by 5 bases and 5 bases, with 13 bases remaining between them. CDR3 in amino acids: CAISYSVDHQPQHF. The DNA for the CDR3 is TGTGCCATCAGTTACTCCGTTGACCATCAGCCCCAGCATTTT.

V usage is TRBV5-8 and J usage is TRBJ2-5; 9 nucleotides line up with TRBD1. The CDR3 has 15 amino acids. The ends lost 3 bases at V and 4 bases at J; junction bases unmatched: 7. Germline assignment: CDR1 SGHTS and CDR2 YDEGEE. In nucleotides, the CDR3 is TGTGCCAGCAGCTCAGGGACAGGGCGGCGAGAGACCCAGTACTTC. Its protein product is CASSSGTGRRETQYF.

This sequence joins TRBV28 and TRBJ1-2; 8 bases line up with TRBD1. J lost 0 bases, V lost 2 bases, and 5 bases had no gene match. Per the germline V gene, CDR1 is MDHEN and CDR2 is SYDVKM. The CDR3 has 16 amino acids. The DNA of the CDR3 is TGTGCCAGCAGTTTAGCCGGGACAGGAACTAACTATGGCTACACCTTC. Translation gives CASSLAGTGTNYGYTF.

This rearrangement joins TRBV2 to TRBJ1-5; no clear D. This CDR3 is built from 14 residues. The V gene lost 3 bases and the J gene lost 10 bases, with 16 bases spanning the gap. Germline-derived CDR1 and CDR2 are SNHLY and FYNNEI. CDR3 coding DNA: TGTGCCAGCAGTGAGCAGATACAGCAATCCCCCCAGCATTTT. Protein sequence: CASSEQIQQSPQHF.

In its sample, this clone was seen a few times. Other DNA sequences within the sample encode an identical CDR3. The rearrangement joins TRBV30 to TRBJ1-2; no firm D call. From germline, CDR1 is GTSNPN and CDR2 SVGIG (reference sequence). The CDR3 length is 11 residues. The V end lost 2 bases, the J end lost 2 bases, and 3 bases lay between the germline ends. The CDR3 DNA is TGTGCCTGGAGTCTCAACTATGGCTACACCTTC. It yields the protein CAWSLNYGYTF.

The chain uses TRBV30 and TRBJ1-4; a weak D match, TRBD1 (5 bases). Germline CDR1 GTSNPN, CDR2 SVGIG (reference sequence). The length of the CDR3 is 13 residues. With 4 bases removed from V and 3 bases from J, the gap between germline ends came to 9 bases. The CDR3 protein is CAWTQGPNEKLFF. Written as DNA, the CDR3 is TGTGCCTGGACGCAGGGACCTAATGAAAAACTGTTTTTT.

The CDR3 here is CAWSIMSSPLHF. In DNA form, the CDR3 reads TGTGCCTGGAGTATAATGAGTTCACCCCTCCACTTT. The rearrangement uses TRBV30 and TRBJ1-6; D is undetermined. Between the trimmed V and J ends, which lost 2 bases and 9 bases, there was a span of 8 bases. Germline-derived CDR1 and CDR2 are GTSNPN and SVGIG (reference sequence). The CDR3 is 12 residues long.

The genes are TRBV7-2 and TRBJ1-2, with 8 bases matching TRBD1. J was trimmed by 3 bases and V by 1 base; bases with no gene match: 4. This CDR3 spans 15 amino acids. Germline CDR1 and CDR2: SGHTA and FQGNSA. The DNA for the CDR3 is TGTGCCAGCAGCTTAGTGCAGGGGGCGCACTATGGCTACACCTTC. Translating gives CASSLVQGAHYGYTF.

The chain couples TRBV6-6 to TRBJ2-3; D is tentatively TRBD1 or TRBD2 (5 bases each). This CDR3 is built from 15 residues. V shed 8 bases and J shed 5 bases, with 20 bases lying between them. Germline CDR1 and CDR2: MNHNY and SVGAGI (reference sequence). In DNA form, the CDR3 reads TGTGCCAGCGGCCCGCCGGGGCTAGCAAAAGATACGCAGTATTTT. It specifies CASGPPGLAKDTQYF.

V and J are TRBV29-1 and TRBJ2-5; 11 bases agree with TRBD2. Losses at the gene ends were 8 bases for V and 2 bases for J; bases not matched to a gene: 4. Germline loops: CDR1 SQVTM, CDR2 ANQGSEA. CDR3 size: 13 residues. The CDR3 coding sequence is TGCAGCAAACTAGCGGGGGAACAAGAGACCCAGTACTTC. It yields the protein CSKLAGEQETQYF.